Described below is a single TCR beta chain sequence and its context. No antigen is known for it. The entry originates in a study of response to subunit inactivated influenza vaccine. Study results and limitations: It was the authors' suggestion that each seasonal influenza vaccination recruits few new T cells.

TCRdb ran MiXCR on the RT-PCR reads and lists one entry per CDR3 protein. The sample has roughly 500,000 distinct CDR3 sequences; approximately 24% are singletons. Germline-derived CDR1 and CDR2 are MNHEY and SMNVEV (reference sequence). V lost 2 bases and J lost 7; bases outside the gene matches: 9. CDR3 length: 16 residues. This TCR derives from a man aged 45-60 years who received an inactivated influenza vaccine. Sequenced material: CD4+ T cells sorted from PBMCs, taken 5 to 6 days after vaccination. This chain uses TRBV27 with TRBJ2-1; 9 nucleotides line up with TRBD2. CDR3 DNA sequence: TGTGCCAGCAGTTTAATCCGCGGGGGGGCCCTGAATGAGCAGTTCTTC. This gives the protein CASSLIRGGALNEQFF.